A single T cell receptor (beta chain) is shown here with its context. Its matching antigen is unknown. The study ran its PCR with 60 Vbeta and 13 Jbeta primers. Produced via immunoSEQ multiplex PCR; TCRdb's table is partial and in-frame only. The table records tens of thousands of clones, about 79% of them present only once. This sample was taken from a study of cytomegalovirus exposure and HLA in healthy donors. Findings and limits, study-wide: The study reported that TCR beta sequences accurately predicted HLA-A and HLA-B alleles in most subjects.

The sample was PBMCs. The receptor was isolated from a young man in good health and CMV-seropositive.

CDR3 residues: CASRGQGAEAFF. In nucleotides, the CDR3 is TGTGCCAGCCGGGGACAGGGGGCAGAAGCTTTCTTT. The chain is built from TRBV9 and TRBJ1-1, with 12 bases fitting TRBD1. The CDR3 covers 12 residues. Germline lookup yields CDR1 SGDLS and CDR2 YYNGEE. Unmatched junction bases numbered 3, after V lost 7 bases and J lost 8 bases. Looking up the rest from reference TRBV9 and TRBJ1-1 gives the full variable domain: DSGVTQTPKHLITATGQRVTLRCSPRSGDLSVYWYQQSLDQGLQFLIQYYNGEERAKGNILERFSAQQFPDLHSELNLSSLELGDSALYFCASRGQGAEAFFGQGTRLTVV.